These 32 T cell receptor beta chains came from one sample sequenced in a study of blood T cell repertoires in COVID-19. TCRdb's table, derived via immunoSEQ multiplex PCR, lists solely in-frame clones and lacks some. Of approximately 75,000 clones listed, 75% to 95% are singletons. The sample consisted of peripheral blood. These receptors all stem from a human donor in a cohort sampled during active COVID-19.

The chain joins TRBV24-1 to TRBJ1-1; no clear D gene. The CDR3 sequence is 18 residues long. CDR1 and CDR2 (germline): KGHDR, SFDVKD. V lost 7 bases, J lost 3 bases, and 26 bases lay in between. As DNA, the CDR3 is TGTGCCACCAGCGGGTCGAAGCGGGGTAACAGTAGGGACACTGAAGCTTTCTTT. Its protein is CATSGSKRGNSRDTEAFF.

V is TRBV12-5 and J is TRBJ2-7; 13 positions match TRBD2. Unmatched junction bases numbered 8, after V lost 5 bases and J lost 7 bases. Germline V gives CDR1 LGHNT, CDR2 FRNRAP. The CDR3 runs 15 residues. The CDR3 here is CASGLGTSGATEQYF. Here the CDR3 DNA reads TGTGCTAGTGGTCTCGGGACTAGCGGGGCGACGGAGCAGTACTTC.

A single count supports this clone. The chain couples TRBV27 to TRBJ2-7; D ambiguous. V was cut by 6 bases and J by 0 bases, with 15 bases left in between. The V gene's germline CDR1 is MNHEY and CDR2 SMNVEV (reference sequence). This CDR3 spans 15 amino acids. For the CDR3, the DNA is TGTGCCAGCAGCCATCCTGCTAGAAGCTCCTACGAGCAGTACTTC. Encoded protein: CASSHPARSSYEQYF.

The rearrangement joins TRBV24-1 to TRBJ2-7; 9 nucleotides agree with TRBD1. V lost 2 bases to trimming and J lost 5 bases; unmatched junction nucleotides: 3. Germline lookup yields CDR1 KGHDR and CDR2 SFDVKD. The CDR3 sequence is 14 residues long. CDR3 in DNA: TGTGCCACCAGTGATTCGGACAGGGGCCACGAGCAGTACTTC. It is translated as CATSDSDRGHEQYF.

The DNA for the CDR3 is TGTGCCAGCAGCGCCCACAGGGGCACAGATACGCAGTATTTT. Its protein is CASSAHRGTDTQYF. The V and J genes are TRBV9 and TRBJ2-3; tentative D call: TRBD1 (6 bases). The V gene's germline CDR1 is SGDLS and CDR2 YYNGEE. The CDR3 runs to 14 residues. Deletions cut 3 bases from V and 1 base from J, with 9 bases between.

This clone was found once. The rearrangement joins TRBV15 to TRBJ2-2; TRBD2 agrees at 9 bases. The CDR3 is made up of 15 amino acids. Germline V gene sequence: CDR1 LNHNV, CDR2 YYDKDF (reference sequence). Germline trimming cut 5 bases from V and 0 bases from J; bases unmatched to any gene: 1. This CDR3 reads CATSERGANTGELFF. In DNA form, the CDR3 reads TGTGCCACCAGCGAGCGGGGGGCGAACACCGGGGAGCTGTTTTTT.

The chain uses TRBV29-1 and TRBJ1-2; 7 positions agree with TRBD1. Germline V gives CDR1 SQVTM, CDR2 ANQGSEA. Trimming cost V 4 bases and J 7 bases; bases outside gene matches: 12. The CDR3 has 14 amino acids. The CDR3 is CSVALAGGRSGYTF. CDR3 sequence (DNA): TGCAGCGTTGCCCTGGCAGGGGGTAGGAGTGGCTACACCTTC. Drawing the rest from reference TRBV29-1 and TRBJ1-2, the complete variable domain is SAVISQKPSRDICQRGTSLTIQCQVDSQVTMMFWYRQQPGQSLTLIATANQGSEATYESGFVIDKFPISRPNLTFSTLTVSNMSPEDSSIYLCSVALAGGRSGYTFGSGTRLTVV.

The rearrangement links TRBV28 to TRBJ2-1, with D possibly being TRBD2 (6 bases). The CDR3 is 13 amino acids. Trimming shortened V by 8 bases and J by 2 bases, and 10 bases separated the two germline ends. Germline CDR1 MDHEN, CDR2 SYDVKM. CDR3 DNA sequence: TGTGCCAGCCTGGGGGGAGCCTACAATGAGCAGTTCTTC. This encodes CASLGGAYNEQFF.

V gene TRBV3-1 (or the pseudogene TRBV3-2) combines with J gene TRBJ2-3; 13 bases agree with TRBD2. V was clipped by 1 base and J by 8 bases; unmatched bases: 6. Per germline, CDR1 LGHDT and CDR2 YNNKEL (reference sequence). The CDR3 sequence is 16 residues long. CDR3 in DNA: TGTGCCAGCAGCCAAGGGACTAGCGGGGGTATCGGTACGCAGTATTTT. Translated, it gives CASSQGTSGGIGTQYF.

This clone occurred once. The chain joins TRBV19 to TRBJ2-7; 10 bases are shared with TRBD1. J gave up 3 bases and V 8 bases, and 4 bases lay outside the gene matches. The germline CDR1 and CDR2 sequences are LNHDA and SQIVND (reference sequence). The CDR3 covers 13 residues. For the CDR3, the DNA is TGTGCCAGTGGGACAGGGGAGGGCTACGAGCAGTACTTC. Amino acid sequence: CASGTGEGYEQYF.

This clone was counted between two and nine times. J is TRBJ2-7 and V is TRBV7-9; unclear D gene. The CDR3 spans 11 residues. The V gene's germline CDR1 is SEHNR and CDR2 FQNEAQ (reference sequence). V was pared by 5 bases and J by 3 bases, with 5 bases between. Here the CDR3 reads CASSPDYEQYF. In DNA, the CDR3 is TGTGCCAGCAGCCCAGACTACGAGCAGTACTTC. Full variable domain (remainder filled in from reference TRBV7-9 and TRBJ2-7): DTGVSQNPRHKITKRGQNVTFRCDPISEHNRLYWYRQTLGQGPEFLTYFQNEAQLEKSRLLSDRFSAERPKGSFSTLEIQRTEQGDSAMYLCASSPDYEQYFGPGTRLTVT.

In this sample, this clone turned up once. V gene TRBV14 combines with J gene TRBJ2-7; tentatively, D is TRBD2 (6 bases). Trimming took 4 bases from V and 1 from J, leaving 17 bases between them. Germline V gene data show CDR1 as SGHDN and CDR2 as FVKESK. This CDR3 is built from 16 residues. DNA for the CDR3: TGTGCCAGCAGCCCCCCCTTGGGCGGGAATTCCTACGAGCAGTACTTC. This encodes CASSPPLGGNSYEQYF.

CDR3 nucleotide sequence: TGTGCCACTAGGGGGGGCCGGAGGACAGATACGCAGTATTTT. Translated, it gives CATRGGRRTDTQYF. V is TRBV6-5 and J is TRBJ2-3; TRBD2 is a possible D gene (7 bases). V lost 10 bases to trimming and J lost 3 bases, with 17 bases between them. Germline V lookup: CDR1 MNHEY, CDR2 SVGAGI. This CDR3 contains 14 residues.

The rearrangement uses TRBV19 and TRBJ1-6, with 10 bases matching TRBD1. Germline CDR1 and CDR2: LNHDA and SQIVND (reference sequence). With V trimmed by 5 bases and J by 10 bases, 11 bases remained unmatched. This CDR3 has 16 residues. The CDR3 region has the DNA TGTGCCAGTAGTTCGGGGGGGGACAGGGGTGGATCACCCCTCCACTTT. The encoded protein is CASSSGGDRGGSPLHF.

The chain combines TRBV27 with TRBJ2-5; 8 bases line up with TRBD2. The germline V gene has CDR1 MNHEY and CDR2 SMNVEV (reference sequence). Trimming took 5 bases from V and 1 from J; bases not matched to a gene: 9. The length of the CDR3 is 16 residues. Here the CDR3 DNA reads TGTGCCAGCAGTGTCGGGGGGGCCGGGTTCCAAGAGACCCAGTACTTC. Amino acids: CASSVGGAGFQETQYF.

The J gene is TRBJ1-6, the V gene TRBV19; D remains ambiguous. Germline CDR1 LNHDA, CDR2 SQIVND (reference sequence). This CDR3 is built from 15 residues. V was shortened by 2 bases and J by 7 bases, with 12 bases between the two germline ends. CDR3 protein: CASSIFFAGNSPLHF. Here the CDR3 DNA reads TGTGCCAGTAGTATATTTTTCGCGGGGAATTCACCCCTCCACTTT.

V gene TRBV7-2 combines with J gene TRBJ1-4, with TRBD1 identical over 9 bases. The CDR3 extends over 16 amino acids. CDR1 and CDR2 from the germline V gene are SGHTA and FQGNSA. With 2 bases clipped from V and 2 bases from J, the junction kept 3 bases outside the gene matches. The CDR3 nucleotides read TGTGCCAGCAGCTTAACAGGGGGCGTTACTAATGAAAAACTGTTTTTT. Encoded protein: CASSLTGGVTNEKLFF.

The V and J genes are TRBV6-6 and TRBJ2-7, with D possibly matching TRBD2 (6 bases). The CDR3 runs to 16 residues. V was pared by 5 bases and J by 2 bases, with 19 bases between. Germline V CDR1 and CDR2: MNHNY, SVGAGI (reference sequence). The CDR3 DNA sequence: TGTGCCAGCAGTACGATTAGCGGTTCCCTGGCCTACGAGCAGTACTTC. Amino acids: CASSTISGSLAYEQYF.

The genes are TRBV4-3 and TRBJ2-7, with D tentatively TRBD1 (6 bases). V was cut by 0 bases and J by 5 bases, with 14 bases left in between. The CDR3 consists of 15 residues. CDR1 is LGHNA and CDR2 is YSLEER in the germline V gene. CDR3 nucleotides: TGCGCCAGCAGCCAAGACGGACAGCGCGCCGACGAGCAGTACTTC. This translates into CASSQDGQRADEQYF.

V usage is TRBV10-2 and J usage is TRBJ1-1; D is undetermined. From germline, CDR1 is WSHSY and CDR2 SAAADI. V was cut by 5 bases and J by 3 bases, with 13 bases left in between. The CDR3 loop spans 14 amino acids. CDR3 region: CASSQLGDDTEAFF. Here the CDR3 DNA reads TGCGCCAGCAGTCAGCTAGGCGATGACACTGAAGCTTTCTTT.

The V gene is TRBV4-3, the J gene TRBJ2-1; 9 bases align to TRBD2. CDR1 and CDR2 (germline): LGHNA, YSLEER. The CDR3 has 16 residues. V gave up 1 base and J gave up 3 bases; unmatched junction bases: 4. The CDR3 DNA reads as TGCGCCAGCAGCCAAGGGAAAGCGGGGGGCTACAATGAGCAGTTCTTC. Protein sequence: CASSQGKAGGYNEQFF.

The V and J genes are TRBV18 and TRBJ2-3; possibly TRBD1 for D (6 bases). CDR3 size: 15 residues. The germline CDR1 and CDR2 sequences are KGHSH and LQKENI. Trimming took 4 bases from V and 3 from J, leaving 14 bases between them. The CDR3, as DNA: TGTGCCAGCTCACGCAGGGGAGCAGGGACAGATACGCAGTATTTT. Translation: CASSRRGAGTDTQYF.

The chain is built from TRBV18 and TRBJ2-2; 10 positions match TRBD2. Germline CDR1 KGHSH, CDR2 LQKENI. V was clipped by 6 bases and J by 3 bases; unmatched bases: 10. CDR3 length: 17 amino acids. The CDR3 region has the DNA TGTGCCAGCTCCCCTTTTCTAGCGGGGGCCCACACCGGGGAGCTGTTTTTT. Encoded protein: CASSPFLAGAHTGELFF.

The V gene is TRBV4-2, the J gene TRBJ1-4; maybe TRBD1 (6 bases). The ends were cut back, 0 bases at V and 2 bases at J, with 10 bases in the middle. The CDR3 has 16 amino acids. Germline CDR1 LGHNA, CDR2 YNFKEQ. The CDR3 nucleotides read TGTGCCAGCAGCCAAGATGGCAGGGGTACTAATGAAAAACTGTTTTTT. Encoded protein: CASSQDGRGTNEKLFF.

The chain combines TRBV5-1 with TRBJ2-5; no clear D. From germline, CDR1 is SGHRS and CDR2 YFSETQ. V was shortened by 4 bases and J by 3 bases, with 10 bases between the two germline ends. The CDR3 consists of 13 residues. The CDR3 reads CASSPGSEETQYF. In DNA form, the CDR3 reads TGCGCCAGCAGCCCCGGGTCAGAAGAGACCCAGTACTTC.

As DNA, the CDR3 is TGTGCCAGCAGTTACCCCGTTAGGAGCGGGGGGTCGTACACCGGGGAGCTGTTTTTT. Translating it yields CASSYPVRSGGSYTGELFF. The chain employs TRBV6-2 or TRBV6-3 and TRBJ2-2; TRBD2 matches 9 bases. In germline, CDR1 is MNHEY, CDR2 SVGEGT. The CDR3 sequence is 19 residues long. Trimming cost V 2 bases and J 3 bases; bases outside gene matches: 13.

CDR3: CASSQQGNTEAFF. In DNA, the CDR3 is TGCGCCAGCAGTCAACAGGGTAACACTGAAGCTTTCTTT. V is TRBV10-2 and J is TRBJ1-1; D possibly corresponds to TRBD1 (6 bases). Trimming shortened V by 5 bases and J by 2 bases, and 9 bases separated the two germline ends. This CDR3 spans 13 amino acids. Germline loops: CDR1 WSHSY, CDR2 SAAADI.

The rearrangement links TRBV4-3 to TRBJ1-5; no definite D call. Germline V gives CDR1 LGHNA, CDR2 YSLEER. Trimming shortened V by 3 bases and J by 9 bases, and 18 bases separated the two germline ends. This CDR3 is 15 amino acids long. The CDR3 loop reads CASSQDWRAGGPQHF. CDR3 nucleotides: TGCGCCAGCAGCCAGGACTGGAGGGCCGGAGGGCCCCAGCATTTT.

The chain has TRBV5-4 and TRBJ1-1, with no clear D. Germline values: CDR1 SGHNT, CDR2 YYREEE (reference sequence). The CDR3 length is 12 residues. Trimming removed 3 bases at V and 7 bases at J, with 10 bases between. The CDR3 DNA reads as TGTGCCAGCAGCTCCGGACTGAGTGAAGCTTTCTTT. Encoded protein: CASSSGLSEAFF.

This rearrangement joins TRBV5-4 to TRBJ2-5; 9 bases align to TRBD2. The V gene's germline CDR1 is SGHNT and CDR2 YYREEE (reference sequence). After removal of 8 bases from V and 1 base from J, the junction contained 6 bases not matched to a gene. The CDR3 is 14 residues long. This CDR3 is CASLLAGTQETQYF. The CDR3 DNA is TGTGCCAGTCTCCTAGCGGGGACCCAAGAGACCCAGTACTTC.

This clone was observed a handful of times. The chain joins TRBV30 to TRBJ1-4; D is possibly TRBD1 (5 bases). CDR3 length: 14 amino acids. Trimming shortened V by 2 bases and J by 7 bases, and 14 bases separated the two germline ends. The V gene's germline CDR1 is GTSNPN and CDR2 SVGIG (reference sequence). Here the CDR3 DNA reads TGTGCCTGGAGTCTAGGGGCGGCTTCTGAAAAACTGTTTTTT. Translated: CAWSLGAASEKLFF.

This CDR3 is CASSRPGSYNSPLHF. Here the CDR3 DNA reads TGTGCCAGCAGTCGACCGGGCTCCTATAATTCACCCCTCCACTTT. The rearrangement joins TRBV28 to TRBJ1-6; D is unclear. There are 15 residues in the CDR3. Germline CDR1 MDHEN, CDR2 SYDVKM. V dropped 5 bases and J dropped 0 bases, with 8 bases sitting between them.